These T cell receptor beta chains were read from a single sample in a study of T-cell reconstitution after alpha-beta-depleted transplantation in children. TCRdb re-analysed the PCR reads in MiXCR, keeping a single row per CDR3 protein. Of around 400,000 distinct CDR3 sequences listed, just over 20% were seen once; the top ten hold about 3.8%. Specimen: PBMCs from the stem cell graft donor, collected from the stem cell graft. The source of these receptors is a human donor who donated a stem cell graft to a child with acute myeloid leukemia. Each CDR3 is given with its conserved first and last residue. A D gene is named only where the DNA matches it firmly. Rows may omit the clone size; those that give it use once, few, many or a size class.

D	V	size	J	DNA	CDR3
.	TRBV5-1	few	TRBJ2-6	TGCGCCAGCAGCTGGGGAGGTCCCTCTGGGGCCAACGTCCTGACTTTC	CASSWGGPSGANVLTF
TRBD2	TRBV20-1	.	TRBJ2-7	TGCAGTGCTGGACCCCGGAGCGGGAGCTCCCACGAGCAGTACTTC	CSAGPRSGSSHEQYF
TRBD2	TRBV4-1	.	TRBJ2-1	TGCGCCAGCAGCCAAGGACTAGCGGGAGATTACAATGAGCAGTTCTTC	CASSQGLAGDYNEQFF
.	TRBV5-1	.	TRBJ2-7	TGCGCCAGCCGGGACGTATCCTACGAGCAGTACTTC	CASRDVSYEQYF
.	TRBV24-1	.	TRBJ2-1	TGTGCCACCAGTGATTTGGACAGCTCCTACAATGAGCAGTTCTTC	CATSDLDSSYNEQFF
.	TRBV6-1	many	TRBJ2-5	TGTGCCAGCAAAACGGGAACAGCTCAAGAGACCCAGTACTTC	CASKTGTAQETQYF
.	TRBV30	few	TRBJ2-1	TGTGCCTGGAGTAGAAGCGGTGGAGGGAATGAGCAGTTCTTC	CAWSRSGGGNEQFF
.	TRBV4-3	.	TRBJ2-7	TGCGCCAGCAGCCGTCAAGCCCCCGGAGCCTACGAGCAGTACTTC	CASSRQAPGAYEQYF
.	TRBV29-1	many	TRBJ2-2	TGCAGCGTTGAGGGAACCGGGGAGCTGTTTTTT	CSVEGTGELFF
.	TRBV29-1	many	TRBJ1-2	TGCAGCGCCTCGGACGGACTTAACTATGGCTACACCTTC	CSASDGLNYGYTF
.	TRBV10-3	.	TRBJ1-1	TGTGCCATCAAAGGGTCGGGCTTTGACACTGAAGCTTTCTTT	CAIKGSGFDTEAFF
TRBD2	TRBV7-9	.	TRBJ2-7	TGTGCCAGCAGCGTAGCGGGATCGGACCTGCGCTACGAGCAGTACTTC	CASSVAGSDLRYEQYF
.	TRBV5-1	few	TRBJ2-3	TGCGCCAGCAGCTTGGAACAGACCTCTAACACAGATACGCAGTATTTT	CASSLEQTSNTDTQYF
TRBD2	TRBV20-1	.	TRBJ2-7	TGCAGTGCTAGATCTAGCGGGGTCTCCTACGAGCAGTACTTC	CSARSSGVSYEQYF
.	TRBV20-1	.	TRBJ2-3	TGCAGTGCGGATCCGGGACAAGAGCCCACAGATACGCAGTATTTT	CSADPGQEPTDTQYF
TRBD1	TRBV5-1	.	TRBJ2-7	TGCGCCAGCAGGCAGGACAGGGGGCCGTACGAGCAGTACTTC	CASRQDRGPYEQYF
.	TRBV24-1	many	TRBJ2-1	TGTGCCACCAGTGATCCCCCGGGACGAAACAATGAGCAGTTCTTC	CATSDPPGRNNEQFF
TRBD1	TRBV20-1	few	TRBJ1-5	TGCAGTGCTAGAGCTGTGCCAGGGGGACAGCCCCAGCATTTT	CSARAVPGGQPQHF
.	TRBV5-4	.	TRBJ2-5	TGTGCCAGCAGCTTCTGGGACCTTCAAGAGACCCAGTACTTC	CASSFWDLQETQYF
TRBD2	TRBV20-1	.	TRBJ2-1	TGCAGTGCTAGAGATCCGGGACTAGTCCGGAATGAGCAGTTCTTC	CSARDPGLVRNEQFF
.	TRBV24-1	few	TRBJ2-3	TGTGCCACCAGCGCTGTTGGGACGGTGAGCACAGATACGCAGTATTTT	CATSAVGTVSTDTQYF
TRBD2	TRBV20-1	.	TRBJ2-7	TGCAGTGCTAGAGCTGGCGGGAGTTGGGACGAGCAGTACTTC	CSARAGGSWDEQYF
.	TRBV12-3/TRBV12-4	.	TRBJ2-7	TGTGCCAGCAGTTTAGCTGATACTGGCGCCTACGAGCAGTACTTC	CASSLADTGAYEQYF
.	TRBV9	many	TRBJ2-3	TGTGCCAGCAGCGTACCGGTTGGGGGCACAGATACGCAGTATTTT	CASSVPVGGTDTQYF
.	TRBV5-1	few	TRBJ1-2	TGCGCCAGCAGCGTGGACAGCAACTCTAACTATGGCTACACCTTC	CASSVDSNSNYGYTF
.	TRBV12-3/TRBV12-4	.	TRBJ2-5	TGTGCCAGCAGTTTAGAGAGGCCCCAAGAGACCCAGTACTTC	CASSLERPQETQYF
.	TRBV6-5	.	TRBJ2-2	TGTGCCAGCAGTTCTGATGGCGGGGAGCTGTTTTTT	CASSSDGGELFF
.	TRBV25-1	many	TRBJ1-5	TGTGCCAGCAGTCCGGGGAGGGAACCCCAGCATTTT	CASSPGREPQHF
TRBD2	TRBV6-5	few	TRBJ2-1	TGTGCCAGCAGTTACGGCGGGAGCGCCACCTCCTACAATGAGCAGTTCTTC	CASSYGGSATSYNEQFF
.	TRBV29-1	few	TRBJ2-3	TGCAGCGTTGACAGGGAGTCGGATATGCAGTATTTT	CSVDRESDMQYF
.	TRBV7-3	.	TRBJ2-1	TGTGCCAGCAGCTACGACTCCCCTAGCGATGGTGAGCAGTTCTTC	CASSYDSPSDGEQFF
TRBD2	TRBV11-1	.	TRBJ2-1	TGTGCCAGCAGCTCCCGACTAGCGAATGCCTACAATGAGCAGTTCTTC	CASSSRLANAYNEQFF
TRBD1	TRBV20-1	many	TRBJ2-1	TGCAGCCGAACAGGGGACCTGGGCAATGAGCAGTTCTTC	CSRTGDLGNEQFF
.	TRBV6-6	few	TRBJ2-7	TGTGCCAGCAGTTACTCGTTCCACGAGCAGTACTTC	CASSYSFHEQYF
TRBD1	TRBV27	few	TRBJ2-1	TGTGCCAGCAGTTCATGGGACAGGGGGCACAATGAGCAGTTCTTC	CASSSWDRGHNEQFF
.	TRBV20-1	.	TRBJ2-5	TGCAGTGCTAGGATCGCGAGGACAAAAGAGACCCAGTACTTC	CSARIARTKETQYF
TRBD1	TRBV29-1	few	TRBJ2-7	TGCAGCGTTCGGACAGGGGGCGAGCAGTACTTC	CSVRTGGEQYF
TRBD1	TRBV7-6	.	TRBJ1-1	TGTGCCAGCAGCACAACGGGACAGCGGAACACTGAAGCTTTCTTT	CASSTTGQRNTEAFF
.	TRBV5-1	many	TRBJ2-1	TGCGCCAGCAGTGGGGGGCTATCTCGCAATGAGCAGTTCTTC	CASSGGLSRNEQFF
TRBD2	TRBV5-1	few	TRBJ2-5	TGCGCCAGCAGCAGGCACCAAAAAGGACTAGCCCAAGAGACCCAGTACTTC	CASSRHQKGLAQETQYF
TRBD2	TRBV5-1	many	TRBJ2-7	TGCGCCAGCAGCTTGGGTACTAGCGGGAGACCCTACGAGCAGTACTTC	CASSLGTSGRPYEQYF